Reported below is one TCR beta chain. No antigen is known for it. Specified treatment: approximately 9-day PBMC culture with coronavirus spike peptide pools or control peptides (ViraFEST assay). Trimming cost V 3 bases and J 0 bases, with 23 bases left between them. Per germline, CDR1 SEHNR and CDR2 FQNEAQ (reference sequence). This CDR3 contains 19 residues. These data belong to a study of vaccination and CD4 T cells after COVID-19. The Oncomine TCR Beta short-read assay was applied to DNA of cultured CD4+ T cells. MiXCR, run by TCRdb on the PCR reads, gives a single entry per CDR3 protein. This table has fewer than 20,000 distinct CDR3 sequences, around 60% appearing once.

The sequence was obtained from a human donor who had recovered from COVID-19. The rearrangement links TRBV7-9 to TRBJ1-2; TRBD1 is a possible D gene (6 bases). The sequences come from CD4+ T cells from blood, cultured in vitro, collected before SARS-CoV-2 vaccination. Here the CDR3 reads CASSFGLGREQGANYGYTF. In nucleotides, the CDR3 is TGTGCCAGCAGCTTTGGCTTAGGTCGTGAACAGGGAGCTAACTATGGCTACACCTTC.